Listed below are T cell receptor beta chains from one sample, sequenced in a study of shared clonotypes between healthy human individuals. Data came from immunoSEQ multiplex PCR; TCRdb stores just in-frame clones and leaves some out. The data show 550,000 to 750,000 clones, with less than 97% seen just once and approximately 0.1% held by the top ten. Sequenced sample: naive CD8+ T cells sorted from blood. Every receptor here comes from a young woman in good health. The CDR3 runs from the conserved cysteine through the conserved F or W. D genes are given only for firm matches. Only some rows state a clone size, as once, few, many or a class for expanded clones.

J gene: TRBJ2-1
V gene: TRBV15
D gene: -
clone size: -
CDR3 DNA: TGTGCCACCAGCAGAGATCTCGCGAGAAGTAATGAGCAGTTCTTC
CDR3 protein: CATSRDLARSNEQFF

J gene: TRBJ1-2
V gene: TRBV9
D gene: TRBD1
clone size: -
CDR3 DNA: TGTGCCAGCAGCGGAGCCGGACAGGGTGGCTATGGCTACACCTTC
CDR3 protein: CASSGAGQGGYGYTF

J gene: TRBJ1-5
V gene: TRBV19
D gene: -
clone size: -
CDR3 DNA: TGTGCCAGTAGTGAAGGGGGAAACAATCAGCCCCAGCATTTT
CDR3 protein: CASSEGGNNQPQHF

J gene: TRBJ2-1
V gene: TRBV18
D gene: TRBD2
clone size: -
CDR3 DNA: TGTGCCAGCTCACGAATAAGGACTAGGGATGGAAATGAGCAGTTCTTC
CDR3 protein: CASSRIRTRDGNEQFF

J gene: TRBJ1-2
V gene: TRBV13
D gene: -
clone size: -
CDR3 DNA: TGTGCCAGCAGCTTAGGACAGGATGGCTACACCTTC
CDR3 protein: CASSLGQDGYTF

J gene: TRBJ2-3
V gene: TRBV15
D gene: TRBD2
clone size: -
CDR3 DNA: TGTGCCACCAGTGCGACTAGCGGGCTCACAGATACGCAGTATTTT
CDR3 protein: CATSATSGLTDTQYF

J gene: TRBJ2-7
V gene: TRBV7-6
D gene: -
clone size: -
CDR3 DNA: TGTGCCAGCAGCTTACGCGAGGGCGAAAACCTCCGGGCCTACGAGCAGTACTTC
CDR3 protein: CASSLREGENLRAYEQYF

J gene: TRBJ2-1
V gene: TRBV28
D gene: TRBD2
clone size: -
CDR3 DNA: TGTGCCAGCAGTTTAGTGCCGCTAGCGGGAGTCAATGAGCAGTTCTTC
CDR3 protein: CASSLVPLAGVNEQFF

J gene: TRBJ1-1
V gene: TRBV6-1
D gene: -
clone size: -
CDR3 DNA: TGTGCCACCCGGGACAAGACCTACATGAACACTGAAGCTTTCTTT
CDR3 protein: CATRDKTYMNTEAFF

J gene: TRBJ2-7
V gene: TRBV11-1
D gene: -
clone size: -
CDR3 DNA: TGTGCCAGCAGCAGGGACTTCTACGAGCAGTACTTC
CDR3 protein: CASSRDFYEQYF

J gene: TRBJ2-1
V gene: TRBV7-6
D gene: TRBD2
clone size: once
CDR3 DNA: TGTGCCAGCAGCTTAGGGGGAGGGGCACATGAGCAGTTCTTC
CDR3 protein: CASSLGGGAHEQFF

J gene: TRBJ2-7
V gene: TRBV7-8
D gene: TRBD1
clone size: -
CDR3 DNA: TGTGCCAGCAGCTTAGCGTCGGACAGGCGCTCCTACGAGCAGTACTTC
CDR3 protein: CASSLASDRRSYEQYF

J gene: TRBJ2-1
V gene: TRBV28
D gene: -
clone size: -
CDR3 DNA: TGTGCCAGCAGTTTCGGGGTTAGCTCCTACAATGAGCAGTTCTTC
CDR3 protein: CASSFGVSSYNEQFF

J gene: TRBJ2-5
V gene: TRBV10-2
D gene: -
clone size: -
CDR3 DNA: TGCGCCAGCAGTGAGATAGGCGGACTAACGAACCAAGAGACCCAGTACTTC
CDR3 protein: CASSEIGGLTNQETQYF

J gene: TRBJ2-3
V gene: TRBV29-1
D gene: TRBD1
clone size: -
CDR3 DNA: TGCAGCGCGTTAGGGACAGTTGCTAGCACAGATACGCAGTATTTT
CDR3 protein: CSALGTVASTDTQYF

J gene: TRBJ2-1
V gene: TRBV27
D gene: TRBD2
clone size: -
CDR3 DNA: TGTGCCAGCACCCTCCTAGCGGGATTATACAATGAGCAGTTCTTC
CDR3 protein: CASTLLAGLYNEQFF

J gene: TRBJ2-5
V gene: TRBV5-5
D gene: -
clone size: -
CDR3 DNA: TGTGCCAGCAGCTTAACGGATCTCCAAGAGACCCAGTACTTC
CDR3 protein: CASSLTDLQETQYF

J gene: TRBJ2-7
V gene: TRBV28
D gene: -
clone size: -
CDR3 DNA: TGTGCCAGCAGCCCGAATAGCGGAGCCTACGAGCAGTACTTC
CDR3 protein: CASSPNSGAYEQYF

J gene: TRBJ2-1
V gene: TRBV7-9
D gene: TRBD1
clone size: -
CDR3 DNA: TGTGCCAGCAGCCTAGGGCAAGGGGGCTATTTCGATGAGCAGTTCTTC
CDR3 protein: CASSLGQGGYFDEQFF

J gene: TRBJ2-7
V gene: TRBV13
D gene: TRBD2
clone size: -
CDR3 DNA: TGTGCCAGCAGCCCCCCTAGCGGAGGGCCCTACGAGCAGTACTTC
CDR3 protein: CASSPPSGGPYEQYF

J gene: TRBJ2-1
V gene: TRBV30
D gene: -
clone size: -
CDR3 DNA: TGTGCCTGGAGCCCCTTAAGAGCGTGGGAGTGGGGTAATGAGCAGTTCTTC
CDR3 protein: CAWSPLRAWEWGNEQFF

J gene: TRBJ2-7
V gene: TRBV5-5
D gene: -
clone size: -
CDR3 DNA: TGTGCCAGCAGCCCCTCAGTCGCGCTAGTGAGTGATTACGAGCAGTACTTC
CDR3 protein: CASSPSVALVSDYEQYF

J gene: TRBJ2-7
V gene: TRBV29-1
D gene: -
clone size: once
CDR3 DNA: TGCAGCGTGGCCAAGTGGGAGAGATCCTACGAGCAGTACTTC
CDR3 protein: CSVAKWERSYEQYF

J gene: TRBJ2-7
V gene: TRBV5-4
D gene: -
clone size: -
CDR3 DNA: TGTGCCAGCAGCTTGTGGGATGGGGGAACAATGTACGAGCAGTACTTC
CDR3 protein: CASSLWDGGTMYEQYF

J gene: TRBJ2-1
V gene: TRBV6-5
D gene: -
clone size: -
CDR3 DNA: TGTGCCAGCAGCCAATTCCGGGGCAGTAACAATGAGCAGTTCTTC
CDR3 protein: CASSQFRGSNNEQFF

J gene: TRBJ2-7
V gene: TRBV7-9
D gene: -
clone size: few
CDR3 DNA: TGTGCCAGCGAGCCCCCAGGGGACACCTACGAGCAGTACTTC
CDR3 protein: CASEPPGDTYEQYF

J gene: TRBJ2-7
V gene: TRBV27
D gene: -
clone size: -
CDR3 DNA: TGTGCCAGCAGTCCATACGAGCAGTACTTC
CDR3 protein: CASSPYEQYF

J gene: TRBJ2-7
V gene: TRBV4-2
D gene: -
clone size: few
CDR3 DNA: TGTGCCAGCAGCCAAGTGGAGACCGCCTACGAGCAGTACTTC
CDR3 protein: CASSQVETAYEQYF

J gene: TRBJ2-5
V gene: TRBV5-4
D gene: -
clone size: -
CDR3 DNA: TGTGCCAGCAGCAACGTTGAAGTCGGCGAAGAGACCCAGTACTTC
CDR3 protein: CASSNVEVGEETQYF

J gene: TRBJ2-2
V gene: TRBV4-2
D gene: TRBD1
clone size: -
CDR3 DNA: TGTGCCAGCAGCCAAGGGGAGACAGGGTTGGCCGGGGAGCTGTTTTTT
CDR3 protein: CASSQGETGLAGELFF

J gene: TRBJ2-1
V gene: TRBV5-1
D gene: -
clone size: -
CDR3 DNA: TGCGCCAGCAGCCCCCTCCAGGAAGGCCCTGAGCAGTTCTTC
CDR3 protein: CASSPLQEGPEQFF

J gene: TRBJ2-2
V gene: TRBV6-5
D gene: -
clone size: -
CDR3 DNA: TGTGCCAGCAGCGGGAACACCGGGGAGCTGTTTTTT
CDR3 protein: CASSGNTGELFF

J gene: TRBJ2-2
V gene: TRBV13
D gene: TRBD2
clone size: -
CDR3 DNA: TGTGCCAGCAGCTTACGGTCACTAGCGGTGGAGGGGACCGGGGAGCTGTTTTTT
CDR3 protein: CASSLRSLAVEGTGELFF

J gene: TRBJ1-5
V gene: TRBV7-9
D gene: -
clone size: -
CDR3 DNA: TGTGCCAGCAGCTTAGAATCCGATAGCAATCAGCCCCAGCATTTT
CDR3 protein: CASSLESDSNQPQHF

J gene: TRBJ2-2
V gene: TRBV27
D gene: -
clone size: -
CDR3 DNA: TGTGCCAGCAGTTTAGGAACGGTGAACACCGGGGAGCTGTTTTTT
CDR3 protein: CASSLGTVNTGELFF

J gene: TRBJ2-3
V gene: TRBV13
D gene: -
clone size: -
CDR3 DNA: TGTGCCAGCAGCTTAGGCTTCGACAGAAGCACAGATACGCAGTATTTT
CDR3 protein: CASSLGFDRSTDTQYF

J gene: TRBJ1-2
V gene: TRBV20-1
D gene: -
clone size: -
CDR3 DNA: TGCAGTGCTAGCTTGGAGGGTGGTTTCACCTTC
CDR3 protein: CSASLEGGFTF

J gene: TRBJ2-1
V gene: TRBV5-6
D gene: -
clone size: -
CDR3 DNA: TGTGCCAGCAGCTACCGTGCGGGCTCCTACAATGAGCAGTTCTTC
CDR3 protein: CASSYRAGSYNEQFF

J gene: TRBJ1-3
V gene: TRBV28
D gene: -
clone size: -
CDR3 DNA: TGTGCCAGCAGTTTAAGCCGGGCTGGAAACACCATATATTTT
CDR3 protein: CASSLSRAGNTIYF

J gene: TRBJ1-1
V gene: TRBV9
D gene: -
clone size: -
CDR3 DNA: TGTGCCAGCAGCGTATCAGGGGCCACTGAAGCTTTCTTT
CDR3 protein: CASSVSGATEAFF

J gene: TRBJ2-7
V gene: TRBV7-9
D gene: TRBD1
clone size: -
CDR3 DNA: TGTGCCAGCAGCTCGCCCGGGACAGGGATCTACGAGCAGTACTTC
CDR3 protein: CASSSPGTGIYEQYF

J gene: TRBJ2-7
V gene: TRBV27
D gene: -
clone size: -
CDR3 DNA: TGTGCCAGCAGTTCGCCATACGAGCAGTACTTC
CDR3 protein: CASSSPYEQYF

J gene: TRBJ1-2
V gene: TRBV5-4
D gene: -
clone size: -
CDR3 DNA: TGTGCCAGCAGCTTGGCGGGGGGCTCGCGGGGCTACACCTTC
CDR3 protein: CASSLAGGSRGYTF

J gene: TRBJ2-7
V gene: TRBV15
D gene: TRBD1
clone size: -
CDR3 DNA: TGTGCCACCAGCAGCCGGGACAGGGGCTACGAGCAGTACTTC
CDR3 protein: CATSSRDRGYEQYF

J gene: TRBJ2-5
V gene: TRBV11-2
D gene: TRBD2
clone size: few
CDR3 DNA: TGTGCCAGCAGCCGCACTGGACTAGCGGGAAGAGAGACCCAGTACTTC
CDR3 protein: CASSRTGLAGRETQYF

J gene: TRBJ1-1
V gene: TRBV11-3
D gene: -
clone size: -
CDR3 DNA: TGTGCCAGCAGCTTAGGCAGGGGAGACACTGAAGCTTTCTTT
CDR3 protein: CASSLGRGDTEAFF

J gene: TRBJ2-7
V gene: TRBV6-6
D gene: -
clone size: once
CDR3 DNA: TGTGCCAGCAGTTACTCGGTCTCCTACGAGCAGTACTTC
CDR3 protein: CASSYSVSYEQYF

J gene: TRBJ2-1
V gene: TRBV29-1
D gene: TRBD2
clone size: -
CDR3 DNA: TGCAGCGTTGCCGGACGAACAGGACTAGCGGGAAACAATGAGCAGTTCTTC
CDR3 protein: CSVAGRTGLAGNNEQFF

J gene: TRBJ1-2
V gene: TRBV6-5
D gene: -
clone size: -
CDR3 DNA: TGTGCCAGCAGTTACTCGACAGGACACTTAAACTATGGCTACACCTTC
CDR3 protein: CASSYSTGHLNYGYTF